The source of this TCR beta chain is a study of CXCR3-negative and CXCR3-positive naive CD8 T cells (dated by TCRdb to between 2018 and 2020). Background for the entire study: In total, 130 million or so TRB reads were obtained, which works out to roughly 1.5 +/- 0.3 million reads per library. Naive subsets from about 5 donors and memory cells from 3 donors were included in the TRBV-TRBJ cluster analysis. Data from roughly twelve donors, pooled across two independent experiments, went into the diversity and physicochemical repertoire analyses.

The CDR3 sequence holds 13 residues, the cysteine and phenylalanine included. Only the protein is available. CDR1 LNHNV and CDR2 YYDKDF are derived from the germline V gene (reference sequence). The sequencer was a NextSeq 550. The Human TCR Profiling Kit (MiLaboratory) was used to make UMI-labeled 5' RACE TRB cDNA libraries. The full amount of extracted RNA was used for cDNA synthesis, and the full amount of resulting cDNA was used for PCR amplification. Libraries were prepared in parallel using an identical number of PCR cycles. Per the original workflow: With a requirement of at least two reads per UMI, MIGEC and MiXCR extracted about 50,000 +/- 10,000 unique UMI-labeled TRB cDNA molecules per library. On average, each library contained about 40,000 +/- 10,000 functional in-frame TRB CDR3 nucleotide clonotypes without stop codons. After each sample was downsampled to 5000 UMI-labeled TRB molecules, VDJtools was used to calculate diversity metrics such as normalized Shannon-Wiener and Chao1. For the central five CDR3 residues, VDJtools calculated physicochemical properties weighted by clonotype size, namely interaction energy, strength, volume and Kidera factor 4. TCRdb reanalyzed the reads, keeping one entry per CDR3 protein sequence and omitting DNA. The V and J calls and clone size come from TCRdb's table, not from the authors' own analysis. The table of this sample itemizes about 130,000 distinct CDR3 sequences. Under 0.5% of the sample is held by the ten biggest clonotypes.

For every CD8+ T cell subset, hundreds of thousands of cells were flow-sorted straight into RLT lysis buffer, and each subset was sorted in triplicate. To exclude memory contaminants, naive CD8+ T cells were stringently defined as CD45RO-CCR7+CD27+CD95-. Using standard density gradient centrifugation, peripheral blood mononuclear cells were isolated from buffy coats. A FACSAria III was used to flow-sort naive CD8+ T cells into CXCR3-negative and CXCR3-positive populations. Total RNA was extracted from sorted cells with an RNeasy Mini Kit. What the research found in general, with its limitations: TRB CDR3s from CXCR3-positive naive cells showed higher hydrophobicity (lower Kidera factor 4), lower energy, and higher strength and volume indices than CXCR3-negative naive cells. Naive CXCR3-negative and CXCR3-positive cells from the same donor showed similar TRBV-TRBJ usage, whereas memory cells showed distinct patterns. Freshly isolated PBMCs were used for most assays because CXCR3 expression went down partially after cryopreservation. Both naive subsets had comparably high repertoire diversity, while memory CD8+ T cells had much lower repertoire diversity. Because surface CD5, which is linked to self-reactivity in mice, was comparable between the naive subsets, TCR interaction strength was also inferred from TRB CDR3 physicochemical properties.

Comments on this clonotype: Its binding antigen is unknown.

The chain was built from TRBV15 and TRBJ2-2; TCRdb selects TRBD1, and the lack of DNA leaves this call unchecked. Sequencing input: naive CXCR3- CD8+ T cells from blood. The sample's cell subset or site label, in plain terms: CD45RO-CCR7+CD27+CD95- naive CD8+ T cells lacking CXCR3 (TNR3-). This clonotype originated in a human donor in good health. Some clones in this sample may be carry-over from other donors' samples. The CDR3 protein: CATGTENTGELFF.